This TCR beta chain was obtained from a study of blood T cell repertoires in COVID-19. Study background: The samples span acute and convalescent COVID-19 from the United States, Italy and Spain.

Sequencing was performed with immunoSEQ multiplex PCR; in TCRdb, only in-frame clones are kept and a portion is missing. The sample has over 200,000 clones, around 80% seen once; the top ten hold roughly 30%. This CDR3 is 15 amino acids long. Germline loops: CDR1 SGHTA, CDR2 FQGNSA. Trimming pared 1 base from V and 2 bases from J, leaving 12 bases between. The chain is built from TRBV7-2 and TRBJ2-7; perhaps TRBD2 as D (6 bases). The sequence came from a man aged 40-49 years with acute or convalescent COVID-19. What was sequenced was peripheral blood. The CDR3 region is CASSLVRDWAYEQYF. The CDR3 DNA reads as TGTGCCAGCAGCTTAGTCCGGGACTGGGCCTACGAGCAGTACTTC.